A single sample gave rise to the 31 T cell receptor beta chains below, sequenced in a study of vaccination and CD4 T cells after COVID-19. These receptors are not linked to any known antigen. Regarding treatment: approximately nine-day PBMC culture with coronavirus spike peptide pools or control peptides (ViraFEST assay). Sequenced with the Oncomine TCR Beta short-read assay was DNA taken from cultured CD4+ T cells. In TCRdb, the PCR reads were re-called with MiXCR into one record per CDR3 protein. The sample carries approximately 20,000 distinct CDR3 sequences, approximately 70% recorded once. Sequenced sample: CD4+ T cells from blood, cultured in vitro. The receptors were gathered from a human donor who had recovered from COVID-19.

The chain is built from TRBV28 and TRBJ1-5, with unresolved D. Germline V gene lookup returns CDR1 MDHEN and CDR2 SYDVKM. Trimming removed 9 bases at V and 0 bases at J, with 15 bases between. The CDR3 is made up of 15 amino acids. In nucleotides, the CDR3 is TGTGCCAGGAGGGTCAAAACTTATAGCAATCAGCCCCAGCATTTT. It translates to CARRVKTYSNQPQHF.

Written as DNA, the CDR3 is TGCGCCAGCAGCTTGGGGACGGCCAACAATCAGCCCCAGCATTTT. Translation: CASSLGTANNQPQHF. The rearrangement links TRBV5-1 to TRBJ1-5; D call uncertain. This CDR3 is built from 15 residues. Germline V gene sequence: CDR1 SGHRS, CDR2 YFSETQ. Trimming took 0 bases from V and 3 from J, leaving 10 bases between them. Full variable domain (missing parts from reference TRBV5-1 and TRBJ1-5): KAGVTQTPRYLIKTRGQQVTLSCSPISGHRSVSWYQQTPGQGLQFLFEYFSETQRNKGNFPGRFSGRQFSNSRSEMNVSTLELGDSALYLCASSLGTANNQPQHFGDGTRLSIL.

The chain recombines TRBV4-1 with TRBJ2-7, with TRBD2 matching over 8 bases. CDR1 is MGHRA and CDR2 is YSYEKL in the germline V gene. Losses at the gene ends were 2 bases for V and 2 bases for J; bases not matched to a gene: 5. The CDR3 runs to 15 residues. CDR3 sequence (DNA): TGCGCCAGCAGCCAACTAAGCGGGGGAACCTACGAGCAGTACTTC. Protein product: CASSQLSGGTYEQYF.

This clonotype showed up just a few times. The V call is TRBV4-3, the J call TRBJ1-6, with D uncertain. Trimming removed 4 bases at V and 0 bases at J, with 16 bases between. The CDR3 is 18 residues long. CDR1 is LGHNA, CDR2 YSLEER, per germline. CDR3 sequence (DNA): TGCGCCAGCAGCCGACCCTTCGCAGGAAGCTCCTATAATTCACCCCTCCACTTT. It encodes CASSRPFAGSSYNSPLHF.

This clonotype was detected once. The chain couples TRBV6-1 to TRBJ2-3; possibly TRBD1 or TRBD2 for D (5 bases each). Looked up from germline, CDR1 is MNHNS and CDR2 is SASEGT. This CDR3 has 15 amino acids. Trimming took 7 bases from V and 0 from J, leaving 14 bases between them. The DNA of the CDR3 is TGTGCCAGCACCCAGGGAGCCCGGAGCACAGATACGCAGTATTTT. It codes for CASTQGARSTDTQYF.

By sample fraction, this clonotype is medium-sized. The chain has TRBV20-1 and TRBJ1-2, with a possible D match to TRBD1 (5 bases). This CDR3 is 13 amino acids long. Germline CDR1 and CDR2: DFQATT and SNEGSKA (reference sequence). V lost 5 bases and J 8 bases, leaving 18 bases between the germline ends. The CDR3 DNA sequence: TGCAGTGCTTCCGTCAGGGTAGGGCAGGGCTACACCTTC. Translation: CSASVRVGQGYTF.

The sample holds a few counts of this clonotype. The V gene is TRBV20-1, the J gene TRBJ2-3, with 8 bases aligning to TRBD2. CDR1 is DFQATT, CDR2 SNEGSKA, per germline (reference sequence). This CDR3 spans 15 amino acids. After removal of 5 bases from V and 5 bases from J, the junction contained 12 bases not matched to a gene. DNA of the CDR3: TGCAGTGCTGAGGACGGGAGGGCCTGGGGAGATACGCAGTATTTT. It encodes CSAEDGRAWGDTQYF.

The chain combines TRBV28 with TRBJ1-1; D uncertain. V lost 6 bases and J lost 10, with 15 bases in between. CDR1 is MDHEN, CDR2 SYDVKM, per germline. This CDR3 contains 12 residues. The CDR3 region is CASRPGISGAFF. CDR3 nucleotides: TGTGCCAGCAGACCCGGGATCTCGGGAGCTTTCTTT. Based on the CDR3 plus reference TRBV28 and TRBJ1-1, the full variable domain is DVKVTQSSRYLVKRTGEKVFLECVQDMDHENMFWYRQDPGLGLRLIYFSYDVKMKEKGDIPEGYSVSREKKERFSLILESASTNQTSMYLCASRPGISGAFFGQGTRLTVV.

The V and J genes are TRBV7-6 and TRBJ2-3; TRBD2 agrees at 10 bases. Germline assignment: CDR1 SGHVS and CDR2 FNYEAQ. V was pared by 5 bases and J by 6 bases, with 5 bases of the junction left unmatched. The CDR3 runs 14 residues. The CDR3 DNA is TGTGCCAGCAGCCGAGGGACTAGCGCGGATACGCAGTATTTT. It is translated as CASSRGTSADTQYF. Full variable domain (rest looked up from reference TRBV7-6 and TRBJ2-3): GAGVSQSPRYKVTKRGQDVALRCDPISGHVSLYWYRQALGQGPEFLTYFNYEAQQDKSGLPNDRFSAERPEGSISTLTIQRTEQRDSAMYRCASSRGTSADTQYFGPGTRLTVL.

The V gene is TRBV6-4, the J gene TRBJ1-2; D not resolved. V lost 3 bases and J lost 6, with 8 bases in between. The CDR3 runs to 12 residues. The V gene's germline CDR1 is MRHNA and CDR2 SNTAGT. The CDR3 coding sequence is TGTGCCAGCAGTGAACGGCAAAATGGCTACACCTTC. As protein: CASSERQNGYTF.

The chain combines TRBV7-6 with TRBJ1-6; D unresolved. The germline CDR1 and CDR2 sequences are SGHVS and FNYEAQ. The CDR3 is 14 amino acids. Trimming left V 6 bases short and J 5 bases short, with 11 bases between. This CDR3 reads CASRVTANNSPLHF. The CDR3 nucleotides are TGTGCCAGCAGGGTGACGGCCAATAATTCACCCCTCCACTTT.

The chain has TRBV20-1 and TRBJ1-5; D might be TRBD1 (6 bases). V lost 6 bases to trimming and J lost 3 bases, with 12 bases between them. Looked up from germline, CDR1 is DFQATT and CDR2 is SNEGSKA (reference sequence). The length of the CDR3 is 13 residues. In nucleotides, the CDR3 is TGCAGTGCCCCGGACAGCTTCAATCAGCCCCAGCATTTT. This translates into CSAPDSFNQPQHF.

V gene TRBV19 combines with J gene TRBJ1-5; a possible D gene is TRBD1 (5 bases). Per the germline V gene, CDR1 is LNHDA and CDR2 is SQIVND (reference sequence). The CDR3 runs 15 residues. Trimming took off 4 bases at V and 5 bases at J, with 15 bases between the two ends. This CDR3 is CASSNPGLRYQPQHF. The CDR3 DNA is TGTGCCAGTAGTAACCCGGGACTTCGGTATCAGCCCCAGCATTTT.

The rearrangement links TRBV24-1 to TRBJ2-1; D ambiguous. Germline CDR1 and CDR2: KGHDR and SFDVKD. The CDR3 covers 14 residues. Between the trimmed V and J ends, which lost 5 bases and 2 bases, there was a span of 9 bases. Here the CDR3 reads CATSGPAPYNEQFF. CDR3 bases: TGTGCCACCAGTGGTCCAGCGCCCTACAATGAGCAGTTCTTC.

CDR3: CASGRTHYNEQFF. The CDR3 nucleotides read TGTGCCAGCGGACGGACGCACTACAATGAGCAGTTCTTC. The rearrangement uses TRBV6-1 and TRBJ2-1; D is ambiguous. The CDR3 is 13 amino acids. Trimming took 8 bases from V and 3 from J, leaving 11 bases between them. CDR1 is MNHNS and CDR2 is SASEGT in the germline V gene.

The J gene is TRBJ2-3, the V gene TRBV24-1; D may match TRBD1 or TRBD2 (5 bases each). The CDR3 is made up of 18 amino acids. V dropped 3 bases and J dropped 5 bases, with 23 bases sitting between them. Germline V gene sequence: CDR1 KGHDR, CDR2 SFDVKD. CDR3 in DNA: TGTGCCACCAGTGATCCACAGGACTTCCAAGTCTCCAGAGATACGCAGTATTTT. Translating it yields CATSDPQDFQVSRDTQYF.

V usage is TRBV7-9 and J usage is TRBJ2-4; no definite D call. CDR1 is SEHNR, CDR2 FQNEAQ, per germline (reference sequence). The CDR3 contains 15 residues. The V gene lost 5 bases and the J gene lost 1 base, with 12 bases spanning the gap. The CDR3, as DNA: TGTGCCAGCAGCCTAACGGCACTTGCCAAAAACATTCAGTACTTC. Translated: CASSLTALAKNIQYF.

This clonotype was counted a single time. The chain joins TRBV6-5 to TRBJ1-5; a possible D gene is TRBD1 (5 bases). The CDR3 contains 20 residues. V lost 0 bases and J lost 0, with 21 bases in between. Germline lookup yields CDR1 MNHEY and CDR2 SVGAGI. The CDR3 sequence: CASSYSTAGPTVYSNQPQHF. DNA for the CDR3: TGTGCCAGCAGTTACTCGACTGCGGGACCGACGGTTTATAGCAATCAGCCCCAGCATTTT.

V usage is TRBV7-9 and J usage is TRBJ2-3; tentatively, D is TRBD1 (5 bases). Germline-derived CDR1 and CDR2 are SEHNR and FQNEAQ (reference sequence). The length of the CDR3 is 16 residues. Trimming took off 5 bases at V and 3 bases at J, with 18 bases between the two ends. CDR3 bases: TGTGCCAGCAGCCTTATATCTACAGGAATAACAGATACGCAGTATTTT. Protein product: CASSLISTGITDTQYF.

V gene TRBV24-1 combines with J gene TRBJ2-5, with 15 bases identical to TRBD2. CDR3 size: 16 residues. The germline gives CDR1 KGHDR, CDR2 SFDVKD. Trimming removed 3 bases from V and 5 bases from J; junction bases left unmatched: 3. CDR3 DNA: TGTGCCACCAGTGATCCGGGGACTAGCGGGAGGGAGACCCAGTACTTC. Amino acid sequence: CATSDPGTSGRETQYF.

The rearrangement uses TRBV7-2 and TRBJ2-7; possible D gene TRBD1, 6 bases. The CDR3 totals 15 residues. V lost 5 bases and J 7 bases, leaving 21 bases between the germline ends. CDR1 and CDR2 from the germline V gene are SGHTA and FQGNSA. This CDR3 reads CASSLLMDSLGEQYF. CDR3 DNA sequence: TGTGCCAGCAGCCTACTCATGGACAGCCTAGGGGAGCAGTACTTC.

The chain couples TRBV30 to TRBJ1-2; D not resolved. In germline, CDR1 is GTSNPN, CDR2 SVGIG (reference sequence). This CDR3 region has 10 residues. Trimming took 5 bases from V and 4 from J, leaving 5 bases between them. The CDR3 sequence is CAWGVYGYTF. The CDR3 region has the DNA TGTGCCTGGGGCGTCTATGGCTACACCTTC.

The CDR3, as DNA: TGTGCCAGCTGTGACGGCCCGGGAACTTCCTACGAGCAGTACTTC. It is translated as CASCDGPGTSYEQYF. The chain links TRBV6-2 or TRBV6-3 to TRBJ2-7, with D possibly being TRBD2 (5 bases). The V end lost 8 bases, the J end lost 1 base, and 18 bases lay between the germline ends. Germline CDR1 reads MNHEY; CDR2 reads SVGEGT. The CDR3 length is 15 residues.

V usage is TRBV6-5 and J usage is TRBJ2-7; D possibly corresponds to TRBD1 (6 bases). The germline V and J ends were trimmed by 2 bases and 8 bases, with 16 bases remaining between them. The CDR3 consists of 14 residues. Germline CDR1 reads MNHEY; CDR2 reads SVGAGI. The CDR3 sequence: CASSYETITGQQYF. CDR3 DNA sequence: TGTGCCAGCAGTTACGAGACCATCACAGGGCAGCAGTACTTC.

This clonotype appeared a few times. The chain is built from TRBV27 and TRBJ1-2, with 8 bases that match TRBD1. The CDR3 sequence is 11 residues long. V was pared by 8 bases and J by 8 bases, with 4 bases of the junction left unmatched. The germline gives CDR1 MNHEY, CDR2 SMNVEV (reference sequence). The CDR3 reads CASSGGKGYTF. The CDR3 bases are TGTGCCAGCTCAGGGGGCAAAGGCTACACCTTC.

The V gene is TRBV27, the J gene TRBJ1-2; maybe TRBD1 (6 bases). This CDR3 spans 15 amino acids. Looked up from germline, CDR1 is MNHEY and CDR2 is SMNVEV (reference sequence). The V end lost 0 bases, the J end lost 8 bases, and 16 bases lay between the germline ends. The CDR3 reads CASSLSNRGARGYTF. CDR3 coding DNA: TGTGCCAGCAGTTTATCGAATCGGGGGGCGCGAGGCTACACCTTC.

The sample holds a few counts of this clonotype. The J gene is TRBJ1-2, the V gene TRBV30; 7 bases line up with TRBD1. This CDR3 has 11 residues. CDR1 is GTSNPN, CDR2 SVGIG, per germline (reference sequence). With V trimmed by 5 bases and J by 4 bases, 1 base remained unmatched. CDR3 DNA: TGTGCCTGGCAGGGGGGCTATGGCTACACCTTC. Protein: CAWQGGYGYTF.

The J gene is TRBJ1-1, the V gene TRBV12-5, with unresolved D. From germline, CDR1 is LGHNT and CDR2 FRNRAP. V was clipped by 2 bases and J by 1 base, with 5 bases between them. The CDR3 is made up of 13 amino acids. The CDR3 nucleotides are TGTGCTAGTGGTTTGAGGGAGAACACTGAAGCTTTCTTT. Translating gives CASGLRENTEAFF.

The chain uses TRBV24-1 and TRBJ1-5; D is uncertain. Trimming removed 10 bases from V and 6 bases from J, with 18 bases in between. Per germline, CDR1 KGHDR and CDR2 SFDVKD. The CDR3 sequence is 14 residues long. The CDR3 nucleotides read TGTGCCACACAGACCGGGTTACCCGGTCAGCCCCAGCATTTT. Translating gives CATQTGLPGQPQHF.

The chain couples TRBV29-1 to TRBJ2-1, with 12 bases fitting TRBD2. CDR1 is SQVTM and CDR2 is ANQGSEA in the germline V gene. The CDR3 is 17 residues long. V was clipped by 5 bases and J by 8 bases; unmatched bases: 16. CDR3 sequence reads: CSVTGQASGRAWDEQFF. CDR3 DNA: TGCAGCGTTACGGGACAGGCTAGCGGGAGGGCCTGGGATGAGCAGTTCTTC.

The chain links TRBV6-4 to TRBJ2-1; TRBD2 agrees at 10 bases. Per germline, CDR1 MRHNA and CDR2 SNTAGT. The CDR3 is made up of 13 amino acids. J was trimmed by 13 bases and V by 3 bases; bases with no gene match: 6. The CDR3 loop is CASSESASGSQFF. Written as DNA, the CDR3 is TGTGCCAGCAGTGAGTCGGCTAGCGGGAGCCAGTTCTTC.